These T cell receptor beta chains were read from a single sample in a study of control samples from healthy donors and cancer patients. The data were produced by immunoSEQ multiplex PCR, yet TCRdb's version contains in-frame clones alone and is incomplete. The sample has some 28,000 clones, around nine tenths seen once. Input material: PBMCs. The receptor source for this set is a woman aged 40 to 50 with lung cancer. Each CDR3 is given with its conserved first and last residue. The D gene is left open where the match is weak. Rows may omit the clone size; those that give it use once, few, many or a size class.

v_gene: TRBV27
abundance: few
j_gene: TRBJ1-4
d_gene: -
CDR3aa: CASSTRTEPNEKLFF
CDR3nt: TGTGCCAGCAGTACCCGGACGGAGCCAAATGAAAAACTGTTTTTT

v_gene: TRBV25-1
abundance: -
j_gene: TRBJ2-5
d_gene: -
CDR3aa: CASSDGDPETQYF
CDR3nt: TGTGCCAGCAGTGATGGGGATCCGGAGACCCAGTACTTC

v_gene: TRBV3-1/TRBV3-2
abundance: -
j_gene: TRBJ1-2
d_gene: -
CDR3aa: CASSPQGSGYTF
CDR3nt: TGTGCCAGCAGCCCTCAGGGGTCTGGCTACACCTTC

v_gene: TRBV5-1
abundance: -
j_gene: TRBJ1-2
d_gene: -
CDR3aa: CASSWNSGSGYTF
CDR3nt: TGCGCCAGCAGCTGGAACTCCGGGAGCGGCTACACCTTC

v_gene: TRBV2
abundance: -
j_gene: TRBJ1-5
d_gene: TRBD1
CDR3aa: CASRPGQGLNQPQHF
CDR3nt: TGTGCCAGCAGGCCGGGACAGGGGCTTAATCAGCCCCAGCATTTT

v_gene: TRBV27
abundance: -
j_gene: TRBJ1-2
d_gene: TRBD1
CDR3aa: CASSRSTGLKPGYTF
CDR3nt: TGTGCCAGCAGTAGGTCGACAGGGCTGAAACCTGGCTACACCTTC

v_gene: TRBV3-1/TRBV3-2
abundance: -
j_gene: TRBJ1-5
d_gene: -
CDR3aa: CASSQAWGSDQPQHF
CDR3nt: TGTGCCAGCAGCCAAGCCTGGGGGAGTGATCAGCCCCAGCATTTT

v_gene: TRBV2
abundance: once
j_gene: TRBJ1-4
d_gene: -
CDR3aa: CASSVGKFGGQNEKLFF
CDR3nt: TGTGCCAGCAGTGTGGGGAAATTTGGGGGTCAAAATGAAAAACTGTTTTTT

v_gene: TRBV27
abundance: -
j_gene: TRBJ1-1
d_gene: -
CDR3aa: CASGGITEAFF
CDR3nt: TGTGCCAGCGGTGGCATCACTGAAGCTTTCTTT

v_gene: TRBV18
abundance: -
j_gene: TRBJ2-3
d_gene: -
CDR3aa: CASSPATGRADTQYF
CDR3nt: TGTGCCAGCTCACCAGCAACAGGGAGGGCAGATACGCAGTATTTT

v_gene: TRBV12-3/TRBV12-4
abundance: -
j_gene: TRBJ1-1
d_gene: TRBD1
CDR3aa: CASSIRGWTEAFF
CDR3nt: TGTGCCAGCAGTATCAGGGGGTGGACTGAAGCTTTCTTT

v_gene: TRBV30
abundance: -
j_gene: TRBJ2-1
d_gene: -
CDR3aa: CAWSRRGEQFF
CDR3nt: TGTGCCTGGAGCCGCAGGGGTGAGCAGTTCTTC

v_gene: TRBV4-2
abundance: -
j_gene: TRBJ2-3
d_gene: TRBD2
CDR3aa: CASSSGTSGTTDTQYF
CDR3nt: TGTGCCAGCAGCTCCGGGACTAGCGGGACCACAGATACGCAGTATTTT

v_gene: TRBV11-2
abundance: -
j_gene: TRBJ1-1
d_gene: -
CDR3aa: CASSAGRAEAFF
CDR3nt: TGTGCCAGCAGTGCAGGGAGGGCTGAAGCTTTCTTT

v_gene: TRBV5-4
abundance: once
j_gene: TRBJ1-1
d_gene: TRBD1
CDR3aa: CASSPGQANTEAFF
CDR3nt: TGTGCCAGCAGCCCGGGACAGGCGAACACTGAAGCTTTCTTT

v_gene: TRBV12-3/TRBV12-4
abundance: -
j_gene: TRBJ1-2
d_gene: TRBD1
CDR3aa: CASSSTGASGYTF
CDR3nt: TGTGCCAGCAGCTCTACAGGGGCAAGCGGCTACACCTTC

v_gene: TRBV5-6
abundance: medium-sized
j_gene: TRBJ2-7
d_gene: TRBD2
CDR3aa: CASSLLAGGHEQYF
CDR3nt: TGTGCCAGCAGCTTACTAGCGGGGGGGCACGAGCAGTACTTC

v_gene: TRBV6-1
abundance: -
j_gene: TRBJ1-6
d_gene: -
CDR3aa: CASSGQYRSSYNSPLHF
CDR3nt: TGTGCCAGCAGTGGACAATACAGGAGCTCCTATAATTCACCCCTCCACTTT

v_gene: TRBV30
abundance: -
j_gene: TRBJ1-6
d_gene: -
CDR3aa: CAWSVQGPLHF
CDR3nt: TGTGCCTGGAGTGTACAGGGACCCCTCCACTTT

v_gene: TRBV4-2
abundance: -
j_gene: TRBJ2-3
d_gene: TRBD2
CDR3aa: CASSQGTSGGTDTQYF
CDR3nt: TGTGCCAGCAGCCAAGGGACTAGCGGGGGAACAGATACGCAGTATTTT

v_gene: TRBV4-3
abundance: -
j_gene: TRBJ1-5
d_gene: -
CDR3aa: CASSLDSNQPQHF
CDR3nt: TGCGCCAGCAGCTTGGATAGCAATCAGCCCCAGCATTTT

v_gene: TRBV6-5
abundance: -
j_gene: TRBJ2-5
d_gene: TRBD2
CDR3aa: CAMRLAGEETQYF
CDR3nt: TGTGCCATGCGACTAGCGGGGGAAGAGACCCAGTACTTC

v_gene: TRBV2
abundance: -
j_gene: TRBJ1-5
d_gene: -
CDR3aa: CASRIASGGNQPQHF
CDR3nt: TGTGCCAGCAGGATCGCCAGCGGGGGCAATCAGCCCCAGCATTTT

v_gene: TRBV28
abundance: once
j_gene: TRBJ2-3
d_gene: -
CDR3aa: CAGRSRTGTDTQYF
CDR3nt: TGTGCCGGGAGATCCCGGACGGGAACAGATACGCAGTATTTT

v_gene: TRBV30
abundance: -
j_gene: TRBJ2-1
d_gene: TRBD2
CDR3aa: CAWSRTAGTSGGREFF
CDR3nt: TGTGCCTGGAGCCGAACCGCCGGGACTAGCGGGGGCCGGGAGTTCTTC

v_gene: TRBV30
abundance: -
j_gene: TRBJ1-1
d_gene: -
CDR3aa: CAWSVQDKLRFF
CDR3nt: TGTGCCTGGAGTGTACAGGACAAGTTACGGTTCTTT